These 6 T cell receptor beta chains came from one sample sequenced in a study of OX40 agonist ivuxolimab in advanced cancers. The method was immunoSEQ multiplex PCR; TCRdb's version includes in-frame clones alone and lacks a portion of them. The profile shows about 68,000 clones, 70% to 85% of them singletons. This specimen consisted of CD4+ or CD8+ T cells sorted from blood, obtained in a trial of the OX40 agonist ivuxolimab. These receptors were taken from an adult with an advanced solid tumor such as melanoma, head and neck, liver or kidney cancer.

The sample holds one count of this clone. This chain joins TRBV9 and TRBJ2-1; unclear D gene. The CDR3 loop spans 15 amino acids. CDR1 and CDR2 (germline): SGDLS, YYNGEE. V was pared by 2 bases and J by 8 bases, with 17 bases between. CDR3 coding DNA: TGTGCCAGCAGCGTGTCGGCAGGCACCTTTGATGAGCAGTTCTTC. Protein sequence: CASSVSAGTFDEQFF.

The chain recombines TRBV6-5 with TRBJ2-2; D gene ambiguous. Germline V gives CDR1 MNHEY, CDR2 SVGAGI. This CDR3 spans 12 amino acids. V was shortened by 6 bases and J by 9 bases, with 11 bases between the two germline ends. CDR3 nucleotide sequence: TGTGCCAGCAGACGTCCTGGCCGGGAGCTGTTTTTT. Its protein product is CASRRPGRELFF.

The chain carries TRBV19 and TRBJ2-5; D perhaps matches TRBD2 (6 bases). The CDR3 spans 13 residues. Trimming removed 8 bases at V and 5 bases at J, with 15 bases between. CDR1 and CDR2 (germline): LNHDA, SQIVND (reference sequence). The CDR3 region is CASGTSSLETQYF. The CDR3 DNA reads TGTGCCAGTGGGACTTCCTCCCTGGAGACCCAGTACTTC.

The V and J genes are TRBV29-1 and TRBJ1-1; no reliable D call. The CDR3 is 14 amino acids. In germline, CDR1 is SQVTM, CDR2 ANQGSEA. V lost 5 bases and J 0 bases, leaving 13 bases between the germline ends. CDR3: CSVLLRPLNTEAFF. In DNA, the CDR3 is TGCAGCGTTCTTCTGAGGCCACTGAACACTGAAGCTTTCTTT. The full variable domain, completed using reference TRBV29-1 and TRBJ1-1, is SAVISQKPSRDICQRGTSLTIQCQVDSQVTMMFWYRQQPGQSLTLIATANQGSEATYESGFVIDKFPISRPNLTFSTLTVSNMSPEDSSIYLCSVLLRPLNTEAFFGQGTRLTVV.

This chain joins TRBV7-2 and TRBJ2-5, with 7 bases aligning to TRBD1. Per germline, CDR1 SGHTA and CDR2 FQGNSA. The CDR3 contains 14 residues. The junction had 4 bases not matched to a gene; V was cut back by 1 base and J by 5 bases. In nucleotides, the CDR3 is TGTGCCAGCAGCTTAGGAGGGGGCAGCGAGACCCAGTACTTC. This sequence encodes CASSLGGGSETQYF.

The V call is TRBV7-2, the J call TRBJ2-5; D tentatively reads TRBD1 or TRBD2 (5 bases each). Germline V gene data show CDR1 as SGHTA and CDR2 as FQGNSA. This CDR3 spans 15 amino acids. The V and J ends lost 3 bases and 5 bases respectively, with 16 bases between them. This chain's CDR3 is CASSLATPRGETQYF. The CDR3 DNA follows: TGTGCCAGCAGCTTGGCAACCCCGAGGGGCGAGACCCAGTACTTC.